Sequencing of this T cell receptor (beta chain) was carried out in a study of blood T cell repertoires in COVID-19 (TCRdb year 2020). Regarding the complete study: Samples from collaborators originated in the United States, Italy and Spain and spanned both the acute and convalescent phases of COVID-19. The material from the prospective study consisted of cDNA or gDNA derived from T cells, B-cell-depleted T cells, or PBMCs. Subjects who had been exposed to COVID-19, were actively infected with it, or had recovered from it provided the deeply sampled blood TCRbeta repertoires that made up the dataset. The repertoires were made available in a free public database intended to serve as a resource for research on the immune response to SARS-CoV-2. The samples were drawn from the first 160 participants of the ongoing ImmuneRACE study and from roughly 1,300 subjects provided by 6 global collaborators. A de-identified subject ID, COVID-19 status, age in years and sex were almost always included in the sample metadata. Where HLA class I and class II types were available, the types were taken from metadata supplied by the sample provider, not from assay-based typing. What the authors observed across the whole study: The quantity of clinical and demographic metadata differed by source and by participant and was supplied without curation.

Collaborating institutions collected whole blood in K2EDTA tubes following their own protocols. For TCRbeta analysis, collaborator samples were shipped as frozen whole blood, as isolated PBMCs, or as DNA extracted from either sample type. On this clone itself: The specificity of this receptor is unknown. No much larger clone is present one base from it, and per-base qualities are unavailable.

The CDR3 contains 14 residues, cysteine and phenylalanine counted. The retained sequence is limited to the CDR3, 42 bases, with the frame set at the first base. Cut back by 6 bases and 2 bases, the V and J ends lie 13 bases apart. CDR1 and CDR2 are read off the germline V gene as KGHSH and LQKENI. TCRbeta CDR3 regions were amplified from genomic DNA using the immunoSEQ Assay, a bias-controlled multiplex PCR. Processing in the source paper ran as follows. The number of nucleated cells in each sample was estimated from the amplification of reference gene primers within the assay. Sequence reads were collapsed and filtered to measure the absolute abundance of every unique TCRbeta CDR3 rearrangement. For each sample, productive Simpson clonality was calculated by taking the square root of Simpson's diversity index across productive rearrangements. Imported from immuneACCESS, the table was reduced by TCRdb to in-frame sequences with V and J called. These copies leave out some clones; in studies compared against another copy, an unresolved V gene accounts for under half, and the cause of the remainder is not known. V and J calls and clone size are those listed in that table; D and trimming were worked out from the DNA. A total of 250,000 or so clones appear in this sample, roughly 80% of them only once. Approximately 4.5% of the sample is in the top ten clones.

The sequence links TRBV18 to TRBJ1-2; the D region possibly corresponds to TRBD1 (5 bases align). The clonotype originates from a woman in her seventies with acute or convalescent COVID-19. Sequencing input: peripheral blood. The CDR3 amino acid sequence is: CASSPRAPNYGYTF. The DNA sequence reads TGTGCCAGCTCGCCCAGGGCCCCAAACTATGGCTACACCTTC.